A single sample gave rise to the 20 T cell receptor beta chains below, sequenced in a study of blood T cell repertoires in COVID-19. The protocol was immunoSEQ multiplex PCR, while the TCRdb copy is restricted to in-frame clones and leaves out a portion. Of 280,000 or so clones in the sample, about 85% were seen once. Sequencing was performed on peripheral blood. The receptors were gathered from a human donor in a cohort sampled during active COVID-19.

This chain joins TRBV12-3 or TRBV12-4 and TRBJ2-7, with D unclear. Trimming shortened V by 6 bases and J by 10 bases, and 13 bases separated the two germline ends. CDR3 size: 11 residues. The CDR3 region is CASRTGRRQYF. The DNA of the CDR3 is TGTGCCAGCAGGACGGGTCGGAGACAGTACTTC.

The gene calls are TRBV11-2 and TRBJ2-3; weak D call: TRBD2 (6 bases). Germline values: CDR1 SGHAT, CDR2 FQNNGV. Trimming left V 2 bases short and J 2 bases short, with 14 bases between. The CDR3 covers 16 residues. In nucleotides, the CDR3 is TGTGCCAGCAGCTTATTAGGACTATGGAACACAGATACGCAGTATTTT. It specifies CASSLLGLWNTDTQYF.

The CDR3 nucleotides are TGCGCCAGCAGCCTAGGCTATGGCTACACCTTC. Translation: CASSLGYGYTF. The chain has TRBV5-1 and TRBJ1-2, with D unresolved. Germline CDR1 is SGHRS and CDR2 is YFSETQ. V shed 4 bases and J shed 4 bases, with 5 bases lying between them. The CDR3 loop spans 11 amino acids. Full variable domain (missing parts from reference TRBV5-1 and TRBJ1-2): KAGVTQTPRYLIKTRGQQVTLSCSPISGHRSVSWYQQTPGQGLQFLFEYFSETQRNKGNFPGRFSGRQFSNSRSEMNVSTLELGDSALYLCASSLGYGYTFGSGTRLTVV.

The chain recombines TRBV2 with TRBJ2-2, with D maybe TRBD2 (6 bases). CDR3 length: 14 residues. The V gene's germline CDR1 is SNHLY and CDR2 FYNNEI. The V end lost 8 bases, the J end lost 6 bases, and 16 bases lay between the germline ends. The DNA of the CDR3 is TGTGCCAGCTCAAACATGGGAGGTTCCGGGGAGCTGTTTTTT. Translating it yields CASSNMGGSGELFF.

The CDR3 DNA is TGTGCCAGCAGACGCGGGGGCTACGAGCAGTACTTC. Amino acids: CASRRGGYEQYF. The chain recombines TRBV28 with TRBJ2-7; 7 bases line up with TRBD2. CDR3 length: 12 amino acids. Germline CDR1 MDHEN, CDR2 SYDVKM. With 6 bases clipped from V and 3 bases from J, the junction kept 2 bases outside the gene matches.

This clone occurred a few times. This chain uses TRBV2 with TRBJ1-1, with TRBD1 identical over 12 bases. The CDR3 sequence is 14 residues long. With V trimmed by 6 bases and J by 8 bases, 7 bases remained unmatched. Per germline, CDR1 SNHLY and CDR2 FYNNEI. The DNA of the CDR3 is TGTGCCAGCAGCGGGACAGGGGGCATTACGGAAGCTTTCTTT. This gives the protein CASSGTGGITEAFF. Looking up the rest from reference TRBV2 and TRBJ1-1 gives the full variable domain: EPEVTQTPSHQVTQMGQEVILRCVPISNHLYFYWYRQILGQKVEFLVSFYNNEISEKSEIFDDQFSVERPDGSNFTLKIRSTKLEDSAMYFCASSGTGGITEAFFGQGTRLTVV.

The chain joins TRBV25-1 to TRBJ2-7, with 11 bases lining up with TRBD1. The germline V gene has CDR1 MGHDK and CDR2 SYGVNS. There are 16 residues in the CDR3. The junction had 7 bases not matched to a gene; V was cut back by 1 base and J by 5 bases. In DNA, the CDR3 is TGTGCCAGCAGTGAATCTCGGACAGGGGGCATCGACGAGCAGTACTTC. It encodes CASSESRTGGIDEQYF.

This chain links TRBV5-1 with TRBJ1-4; D remains ambiguous. CDR1 is SGHRS, CDR2 YFSETQ, per germline. Trimming took 5 bases from V and 5 from J, leaving 10 bases between them. This CDR3 contains 13 residues. The CDR3 sequence is CASRESPNEKLFF. The DNA for the CDR3 is TGCGCCAGCAGAGAGAGCCCCAATGAAAAACTGTTTTTT.

The rearrangement links TRBV3-1 (or the pseudogene TRBV3-2) to TRBJ2-2, with D possibly being TRBD1 (5 bases). V was clipped by 5 bases and J by 0 bases, with 10 bases between them. This CDR3 comprises 15 residues. The germline gives CDR1 LGHDT, CDR2 YNNKEL (reference sequence). CDR3 region: CASSLGHANTGELFF. DNA of the CDR3: TGTGCCAGCAGCTTAGGACATGCGAACACCGGGGAGCTGTTTTTT.

This chain connects TRBV29-1 to TRBJ1-1; D is unresolved. V was shortened by 4 bases and J by 4 bases, with 22 bases between the two germline ends. The germline gives CDR1 SQVTM, CDR2 ANQGSEA. The CDR3 length is 16 residues. This CDR3 reads CSVVGYLLGSRTEAFF. CDR3 nucleotides: TGCAGCGTTGTTGGATATTTGCTAGGGAGTCGCACTGAAGCTTTCTTT.

This clone was observed once. The chain carries TRBV28 and TRBJ1-5; tentatively, D is TRBD1 (6 bases). Germline lookup yields CDR1 MDHEN and CDR2 SYDVKM. V gave up 7 bases and J gave up 7 bases, with 17 bases separating them. This CDR3 region has 14 residues. The CDR3 nucleotides read TGTGCCAGCACTAGGGGGGGGTCTGGGCAGCCCCAGCATTTT. Its protein is CASTRGGSGQPQHF.

The chain has TRBV6-5 and TRBJ2-5; 11 bases align to TRBD2. The CDR3 contains 15 residues. Germline V gene lookup returns CDR1 MNHEY and CDR2 SVGAGI. V was pared by 6 bases and J by 4 bases, with 7 bases of the junction left unmatched. The CDR3 DNA reads TGTGCCAGCAGGATTAGCGGGAGGGGGGGAGAGACCCAGTACTTC. Its translation is CASRISGRGGETQYF.

This clone was counted a few times. The chain couples TRBV7-3 to TRBJ2-3, with TRBD2 matching over 8 bases. Germline V lookup: CDR1 SGHTA, CDR2 FQGTGA. V shed 6 bases, J shed 2 bases, and the junction held 4 bases outside the gene matches. This CDR3 spans 14 amino acids. The CDR3 nucleotides are TGTGCCAGCAGTTATAGCGGGACCACAGATACGCAGTATTTT. As protein: CASSYSGTTDTQYF.

The CDR3 nucleotides read TGTGCCAGCAGCCCGGAGCGGGGGAATGAGCAGTTCTTC. Translation gives CASSPERGNEQFF. V usage is TRBV7-2 and J usage is TRBJ2-1; 8 nucleotides align to TRBD2. The CDR3 runs 13 residues. Germline values: CDR1 SGHTA, CDR2 FQGNSA. Trimming cost V 5 bases and J 7 bases; bases outside gene matches: 4.

The chain joins TRBV24-1 to TRBJ2-1; TRBD2 matches 12 bases. Per the germline V gene, CDR1 is KGHDR and CDR2 is SFDVKD. The V segment lost 3 bases and the J segment 7 bases; nucleotides outside the gene matches: 6. The length of the CDR3 is 16 residues. CDR3 coding DNA: TGTGCCACCAGTGATGCGACTAGCGGGAGTAGGAATGAGCAGTTCTTC. It is translated as CATSDATSGSRNEQFF.

The rearrangement links TRBV18 to TRBJ2-1; the D is unclear. The germline gives CDR1 KGHSH, CDR2 LQKENI. With 3 bases removed from V and 1 base from J, the gap between germline ends came to 13 bases. The CDR3 has 16 residues. The CDR3 here is CASSPFPVRSYNEQFF. The CDR3 nucleotides are TGTGCCAGCTCACCTTTTCCGGTGAGATCCTACAATGAGCAGTTCTTC.

This clone was observed at least ten times. The chain recombines TRBV13 with TRBJ1-2, with TRBD1 matching over 9 bases. The CDR3 covers 13 residues. CDR1 and CDR2 (germline): PRHDT, FYEKMQ (reference sequence). Trimming at V came to 4 bases and at J to 8 bases, leaving 5 bases not matched to a gene. The CDR3: CASSSRTGVGYTF. The CDR3 coding sequence is TGTGCCAGCAGCTCTCGGACAGGGGTCGGCTACACCTTC.

The chain uses TRBV6-4 and TRBJ1-1; D perhaps matches TRBD1 (5 bases). In germline, CDR1 is MRHNA, CDR2 SNTAGT. This CDR3 has 11 amino acids. The V gene lost 7 bases and the J gene lost 5 bases, with 8 bases spanning the gap. CDR3 coding DNA: TGTGCCAGCAACGGGGGAACTGAAGCTTTCTTT. Translating gives CASNGGTEAFF.

DNA for the CDR3: TGTGCCAGCAGCTTGGCCGGAGGATTTGGAAACACCATATATTTT. It encodes CASSLAGGFGNTIYF. This chain joins TRBV5-6 and TRBJ1-3; D remains ambiguous. CDR1 and CDR2 from the germline V gene are SGHDT and YYEEEE. Trimming shortened V by 0 bases and J by 3 bases, and 10 bases separated the two germline ends. CDR3 length equals 15 residues.

The gene calls are TRBV21-1 and TRBJ1-4; the table gives TRBD1 as D, unverified against the DNA. TRBV21-1 is flagged as a pseudogene. The CDR3 consists of 20 residues. CDR3 amino acids: CASSRHARSKSFATNEKLFF. CDR3 nucleotide sequence: TGTGCCAGCAGCCGACACGCCAGGTCCAAGTCTTTTGCAACTAATGAAAAACTGTTTTTT.